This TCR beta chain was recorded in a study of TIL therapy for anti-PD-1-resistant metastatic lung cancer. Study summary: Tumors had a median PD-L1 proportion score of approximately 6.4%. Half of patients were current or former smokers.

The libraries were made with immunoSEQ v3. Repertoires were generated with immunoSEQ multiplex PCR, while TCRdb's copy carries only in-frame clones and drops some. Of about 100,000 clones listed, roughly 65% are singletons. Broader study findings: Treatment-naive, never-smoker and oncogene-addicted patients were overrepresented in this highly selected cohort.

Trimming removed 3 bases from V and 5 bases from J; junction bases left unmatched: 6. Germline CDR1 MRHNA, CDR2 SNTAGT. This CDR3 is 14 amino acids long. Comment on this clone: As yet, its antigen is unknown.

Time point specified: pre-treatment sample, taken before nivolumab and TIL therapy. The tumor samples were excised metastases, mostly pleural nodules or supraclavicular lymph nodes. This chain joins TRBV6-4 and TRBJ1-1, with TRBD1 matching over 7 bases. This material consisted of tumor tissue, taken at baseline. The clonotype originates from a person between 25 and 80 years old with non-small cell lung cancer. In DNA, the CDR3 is TGTGCCAGCAGTGAAAAGGGGGCTGGGACTGAAGCTTTCTTT. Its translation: CASSEKGAGTEAFF.